One and the same sample provided the 2 T cell receptor beta chains below, sequenced in a study of T cells in women clearing cervical HPV infection. Sequenced by immunoSEQ multiplex PCR; TCRdb stores in-frame clones only, minus some. This table lists roughly 35,000 clones. Source material: blood buffy coat. The receptors come from a woman aged 18 to 75 with a cervical HPV16 infection that either progressed to CIN3+ or cleared (not recorded which).

Concerning this clone itself: The read stops 3 residues short of the end of the CDR3; the missing end is completed from the germline J gene. The rearrangement links TRBV2 to TRBJ2-5; 9 nucleotides match TRBD1. V was clipped by 4 bases and J by 5 bases; unmatched bases: 2. The germline V gene has CDR1 SNHLY and CDR2 FYNNEI. CDR3 size: 13 residues. The chain's CDR3 is CASSADRGETQYF. Partial CDR3 DNA: TGTGCCAGCAGTGCCGACAGGGGGGAGACC. Filled out from reference TRBV2 and TRBJ2-5, the complete variable domain reads EPEVTQTPSHQVTQMGQEVILRCVPISNHLYFYWYRQILGQKVEFLVSFYNNEISEKSEIFDDQFSVERPDGSNFTLKIRSTKLEDSAMYFCASSADRGETQYFGPGTRLLVL.

Points on this clone: The CDR3 end lies 3 residues beyond the end of the read and is filled in from the germline J gene. The genes are TRBV20-1 and TRBJ2-3; D not resolved. V was pared by 1 base and J by 7 bases, with 12 bases between. The CDR3 runs to 13 residues. The germline gives CDR1 DFQATT, CDR2 SNEGSKA (reference sequence). Incomplete CDR3 DNA: TGCAGTGCTAGAGTGGTAGGGTCCAATACG. This sequence encodes CSARVVGSNT. The whole CDR3 sequence is CSARVVGSNTQYF.